This T cell receptor beta chain was identified during a study of blood T cell repertoires in COVID-19. The method was immunoSEQ multiplex PCR; TCRdb's version includes in-frame clones alone and lacks a portion of them. The repertoire has approximately 220,000 clones, about nine tenths of them found once; the top ten carry roughly 4%. Participants had their cohort set by participant-reported clinical history. The origin of this receptor is a woman aged 25 to 39 with acute COVID-19. The sample was PBMCs or T cells enriched from blood (not recorded which).

The chain's CDR3 is CASSPRLVAQETQYF. CDR3 bases: TGTGCCAGCAGTCCCCGGTTGGTAGCTCAGGAGACCCAGTACTTC. V usage is TRBV6-2 or TRBV6-3 and J usage is TRBJ2-5; D remains unclear. The V end was cut by 5 bases, the J end by 5 bases, with 18 bases between. The length of the CDR3 is 15 residues. Germline values: CDR1 MNHEY, CDR2 SVGEGT.